Listed below are T cell receptor beta chains from one sample, sequenced in a study of blood T cell repertoires in COVID-19. Sequenced by immunoSEQ multiplex PCR; TCRdb stores in-frame clones only, minus some. The table shows 300,000 to 350,000 clones, with 87% occurring only once. The sequencing sample was made of peripheral blood. The receptors originated from a man aged 25-45 years with COVID-19, enrolled during active disease. The CDR3 runs from the conserved cysteine through the conserved F or W. A D gene is named only where the DNA matches it firmly. Where a row states a size, it is once, few, many or the class of an expanded clone; other rows omit it.

CDR3: CASSVRLSSYEQYF; DNA: TGTGCCAGCAGCGTCAGACTGAGCTCCTACGAGCAGTACTTC; D: .; V: TRBV9; size: .; J: TRBJ2-7
CDR3: CASSLGRGGSYEQYF; DNA: TGTGCCAGCAGCTTAGGCAGGGGAGGGTCCTACGAGCAGTACTTC; D: .; V: TRBV7-2; size: .; J: TRBJ2-7
CDR3: CASSLRARAEEQYF; DNA: TGTGCCAGCAGCCTCCGGGCCAGAGCGGAGGAGCAGTACTTC; D: .; V: TRBV13; size: .; J: TRBJ2-7
CDR3: CASSQSGPGQSYEQYF; DNA: TGTGCCAGCTCACAGAGTGGTCCTGGACAGAGCTACGAGCAGTACTTC; D: .; V: TRBV18; size: .; J: TRBJ2-7
CDR3: CASSAGQAGTDTQYF; DNA: TGCGCCAGCAGCGCGGGACAGGCGGGCACAGATACGCAGTATTTT; D: TRBD1; V: TRBV5-1; size: .; J: TRBJ2-3
CDR3: CASSRAANYGYTF; DNA: TGTGCCAGCAGCCGAGCGGCTAACTATGGCTACACCTTC; D: .; V: TRBV7-9; size: once; J: TRBJ1-2
CDR3: CASSQEGLAGTYNEQFF; DNA: TGCGCCAGCAGCCAAGAAGGACTAGCGGGGACATACAATGAGCAGTTCTTC; D: TRBD2; V: TRBV4-3; size: .; J: TRBJ2-1
CDR3: CASSQGTERNQPQHF; DNA: TGTGCCAGCAGCCAAGGGACAGAGAGAAATCAGCCCCAGCATTTT; D: .; V: TRBV4-2; size: .; J: TRBJ1-5
CDR3: CASSLDNEPEAFF; DNA: TGCGCCAGCAGCTTGGACAACGAACCTGAAGCTTTCTTT; D: .; V: TRBV5-1; size: .; J: TRBJ1-1
CDR3: CATSRAHITGLGYGYTF; DNA: TGTGCCACCAGCAGAGCACACATAACAGGGTTGGGCTATGGCTACACCTTC; D: .; V: TRBV15; size: .; J: TRBJ1-2
CDR3: CATSRRDRSYEQYF; DNA: TGTGCCACCAGCAGGAGGGACAGGTCCTACGAGCAGTACTTC; D: TRBD1; V: TRBV15; size: .; J: TRBJ2-7
CDR3: CASSQGDRVTNEKLFF; DNA: TGCGCCAGCAGCCAAGGCGACAGGGTGACTAATGAAAAACTGTTTTTT; D: TRBD1; V: TRBV4-1; size: .; J: TRBJ1-4
CDR3: CASSQTWGQPYGYTF; DNA: TGCGCCAGCAGCCAAACCTGGGGACAGCCCTATGGCTACACCTTC; D: TRBD1; V: TRBV4-1; size: .; J: TRBJ1-2
CDR3: CASSKTSGFYNEQFF; DNA: TGTGCCAGCAGCAAGACTAGCGGTTTTTACAATGAGCAGTTCTTC; D: TRBD2; V: TRBV6-5; size: .; J: TRBJ2-1
CDR3: CASSVGLAWEQYF; DNA: TGTGCCAGCAGCGTAGGGCTAGCCTGGGAGCAGTACTTC; D: .; V: TRBV9; size: .; J: TRBJ2-7
CDR3: CASRSGTGDPYEQYF; DNA: TGTGCCAGCAGGTCCGGGACAGGGGACCCCTACGAGCAGTACTTC; D: TRBD1; V: TRBV28; size: .; J: TRBJ2-7
CDR3: CASSLATGSGETQYF; DNA: TGTGCCAGCAGCTTAGCGACAGGGTCAGGTGAGACCCAGTACTTC; D: TRBD1; V: TRBV7-2; size: .; J: TRBJ2-5
CDR3: CASSIGRGAITDTQYF; DNA: TGTGCCAGTAGTATCGGGCGGGGGGCGATCACAGATACGCAGTATTTT; D: TRBD2; V: TRBV19; size: .; J: TRBJ2-3
CDR3: CASSLGLAGEDTQYF; DNA: TGTGCCAGCAGTTTGGGACTAGCGGGAGAGGATACGCAGTATTTT; D: TRBD2; V: TRBV27; size: .; J: TRBJ2-3
CDR3: CASSQQGNGNQPQHF; DNA: TGTGCCAGCAGTCAACAGGGGAATGGTAATCAGCCCCAGCATTTT; D: TRBD1; V: TRBV28; size: once; J: TRBJ1-5
CDR3: CASSTRGGNEKLFF; DNA: TGCGCCAGCAGCACGAGAGGGGGAAATGAAAAACTGTTTTTT; D: .; V: TRBV5-1; size: .; J: TRBJ1-4
CDR3: CASSRDTATLNTEAFF; DNA: TGTGCCAGCTCACGAGACACAGCTACTTTGAACACTGAAGCTTTCTTT; D: .; V: TRBV18; size: .; J: TRBJ1-1
CDR3: CASSVGVGQETQYF; DNA: TGTGCCAGCAGCGTAGGGGTCGGGCAAGAGACCCAGTACTTC; D: .; V: TRBV9; size: .; J: TRBJ2-5
CDR3: CASSRASTGTGELFF; DNA: TGTGCCAGCAGCCGCGCCTCGACAGGGACCGGGGAGCTGTTTTTT; D: TRBD1; V: TRBV6-5; size: .; J: TRBJ2-2
CDR3: CASSLATWGVYEQYF; DNA: TGTGCCAGCAGCTTGGCGACTTGGGGGGTCTACGAGCAGTACTTC; D: .; V: TRBV7-2; size: .; J: TRBJ2-7
CDR3: CASSTGQGTYEQYF; DNA: TGTGCCAGCAGCACGGGACAGGGAACCTACGAGCAGTACTTC; D: TRBD1; V: TRBV28; size: .; J: TRBJ2-7
CDR3: CAWSVLPQGARCF; DNA: TGTGCCTGGAGTGTACTCCCACAGGGGGCGCGGTGCTTC; D: TRBD1; V: TRBV30; size: .; J: TRBJ2-7
CDR3: CASRGPGSDTGELFF; DNA: TGTGCCAGCAGAGGTCCGGGATCCGACACCGGGGAGCTGTTTTTT; D: .; V: TRBV6-6; size: .; J: TRBJ2-2
CDR3: CASSIGGQTYEQYF; DNA: TGTGCCAGTAGTATCGGTGGACAGACCTACGAGCAGTACTTC; D: .; V: TRBV19; size: .; J: TRBJ2-7
CDR3: CASSLGTGGEQYF; DNA: TGTGCCAGCAGTTTAGGGACAGGGGGGGAGCAGTACTTC; D: TRBD1; V: TRBV12-3/TRBV12-4; size: .; J: TRBJ2-7
CDR3: CASSRRTGGNSGANVLTF; DNA: TGTGCCAGCAGTCGTCGGACAGGGGGGAACTCTGGGGCCAACGTCCTGACTTTC; D: TRBD1; V: TRBV27; size: .; J: TRBJ2-6
CDR3: CASSPRTGLNTEAFF; DNA: TGTGCCAGCAGCCCCCGGACAGGTCTCAACACTGAAGCTTTCTTT; D: TRBD1; V: TRBV25-1; size: .; J: TRBJ1-1
CDR3: CASSRGGGRNMQETQYF; DNA: TGCGCCAGCAGCCGTGGGGGCGGGAGAAATATGCAAGAGACCCAGTACTTC; D: .; V: TRBV4-1; size: .; J: TRBJ2-5
CDR3: CASSLRGAGTDTQYF; DNA: TGTGCCAGCAGTTTACGGGGTGCTGGCACAGATACGCAGTATTTT; D: .; V: TRBV28; size: .; J: TRBJ2-3
CDR3: CASSLGENTEAFF; DNA: TGTGCCAGCAGCTTAGGCGAGAACACTGAAGCTTTCTTT; D: .; V: TRBV11-2; size: .; J: TRBJ1-1
CDR3: CASSLAGTSVSSTDTQYF; DNA: TGTGCCAGCAGCTTGGCCGGGACTAGCGTTTCTAGCACAGATACGCAGTATTTT; D: TRBD2; V: TRBV7-3; size: .; J: TRBJ2-3
CDR3: CAISESYASGTEAFF; DNA: TGTGCCATCAGTGAGAGCTATGCTTCGGGCACTGAAGCTTTCTTT; D: .; V: TRBV10-3; size: .; J: TRBJ1-1
CDR3: CASSPPQGGAHNEQFF; DNA: TGTGCCAGCTCACCACCACAGGGAGGGGCCCACAATGAGCAGTTCTTC; D: .; V: TRBV18; size: .; J: TRBJ2-1
CDR3: CASSRTTNTGELFF; DNA: TGTGCCAGCAGTCGAACAACAAACACCGGGGAGCTGTTTTTT; D: .; V: TRBV7-3; size: once; J: TRBJ2-2
CDR3: CASSQEGPGELFF; DNA: TGCGCCAGCAGCCAAGAGGGCCCCGGGGAGCTGTTTTTT; D: .; V: TRBV4-1; size: .; J: TRBJ2-2
CDR3: CAWSEGTGGEWNQPQHF; DNA: TGTGCCTGGAGTGAGGGGACAGGGGGCGAGTGGAATCAGCCCCAGCATTTT; D: TRBD1; V: TRBV30; size: .; J: TRBJ1-5
CDR3: CASSAGQSSYEQYF; DNA: TGTGCCAGCAGCGCGGGACAGTCGTCTTACGAGCAGTACTTC; D: TRBD1; V: TRBV9; size: .; J: TRBJ2-7
CDR3: CASSIPAGRTEAFF; DNA: TGTGCCAGCAGTATCCCAGCGGGGAGGACTGAAGCTTTCTTT; D: .; V: TRBV28; size: .; J: TRBJ1-1
CDR3: CASRNRGTGNTIYF; DNA: TGTGCCAGCCGAAACAGGGGAACTGGAAACACCATATATTTT; D: TRBD1; V: TRBV11-2; size: once; J: TRBJ1-3
CDR3: CASSQERGTRTEAFF; DNA: TGCGCCAGCAGCCAAGAGCGGGGTACTCGAACTGAAGCTTTCTTT; D: .; V: TRBV4-3; size: .; J: TRBJ1-1
CDR3: CASSPASSFIRITDTQYF; DNA: TGTGCCAGCTCACCTGCCTCTAGCTTTATCCGCATTACAGATACGCAGTATTTT; D: .; V: TRBV18; size: .; J: TRBJ2-3
CDR3: CASSLGLAGATDTQYF; DNA: TGCGCCAGCAGCTTGGGACTAGCGGGGGCCACAGATACGCAGTATTTT; D: TRBD2; V: TRBV5-1; size: .; J: TRBJ2-3